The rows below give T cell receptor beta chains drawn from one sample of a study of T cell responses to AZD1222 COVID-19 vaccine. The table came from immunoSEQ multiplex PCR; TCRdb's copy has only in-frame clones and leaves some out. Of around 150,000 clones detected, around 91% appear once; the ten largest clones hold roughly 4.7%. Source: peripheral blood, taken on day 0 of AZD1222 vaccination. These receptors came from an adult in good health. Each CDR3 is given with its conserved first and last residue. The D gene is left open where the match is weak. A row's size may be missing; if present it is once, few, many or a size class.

CATSGVGTSGPNEQFF,TGTGCCACCAGTGGAGTGGGGACTAGCGGACCCAATGAGCAGTTCTTC,TRBD2,TRBJ2-1,-,TRBV24-1
CASTYTGNEQFF,TGTGCCAGCACTTACACGGGGAATGAGCAGTTCTTC,-,TRBJ2-1,-,TRBV2
CASSQELGRSSYNEQFF,TGTGCCAGCAGCCAAGAACTGGGCCGAAGCTCCTACAATGAGCAGTTCTTC,-,TRBJ2-1,-,TRBV3-1/TRBV3-2
CASSYVGGRLSYGYTF,TGTGCCAGCAGTTACGTAGGGGGCCGATTGAGTTATGGCTACACCTTC,TRBD1,TRBJ1-2,-,TRBV6-5
CASSRTGDNEQFF,TGCGCCAGCAGCCGGACAGGGGACAATGAGCAGTTCTTC,TRBD1,TRBJ2-1,-,TRBV4-1
CASSHGLAGDSGEQYF,TGTGCCAGCAGTCACGGACTAGCGGGAGATTCTGGCGAGCAGTACTTC,TRBD2,TRBJ2-7,-,TRBV28
CASIVQSNSPLHF,TGTGCCAGCATCGTACAGTCTAATTCACCCCTCCACTTT,-,TRBJ1-6,once,TRBV2
CASSLGAFYTEAFF,TGTGCCAGCAGCTTAGGTGCGTTCTACACTGAAGCTTTCTTT,-,TRBJ1-1,-,TRBV5-6
CASSFPGRNTEAFF,TGTGCCAGCAGCTTCCCTGGACGGAACACTGAAGCTTTCTTT,-,TRBJ1-1,-,TRBV7-9
CASSVWGTMGTYEQFF,TGTGCCAGCAGCGTGTGGGGGACTATGGGCACGTATGAGCAGTTCTTC,TRBD2,TRBJ2-1,-,TRBV9
CASSSPRGPYTEAFF,TGTGCCAGCAGCTCCCCTAGGGGCCCTTACACTGAAGCTTTCTTT,-,TRBJ1-1,once,TRBV7-9
CASSPRDRKETQYF,TGTGCCAGCTCACCGCGCGACAGAAAAGAGACCCAGTACTTC,-,TRBJ2-5,-,TRBV18
CASSLAGGYPYEQYF,TGTGCCAGCAGCTTGGCAGGGGGTTATCCCTACGAGCAGTACTTC,TRBD1,TRBJ2-7,-,TRBV5-8
CASRVRSLGGVTYNEQFF,TGTGCCAGCAGGGTTCGATCCCTCGGAGGGGTAACCTACAATGAGCAGTTCTTC,-,TRBJ2-1,-,TRBV27
CASSFTDSDEAFF,TGTGCCAGCAGCTTTACTGACAGTGATGAAGCTTTCTTT,-,TRBJ1-1,-,TRBV11-3
CASSGTSLNTGELFF,TGCGCCAGCAGCGGGACTAGCCTTAACACCGGGGAGCTGTTTTTT,TRBD2,TRBJ2-2,once,TRBV5-1
CSAPTSSEQYF,TGCAGTGCCCCGACTAGTTCCGAGCAGTACTTC,-,TRBJ2-7,once,TRBV20-1
CASSPGTSGYEQYF,TGTGCCAGCAGTCCCGGGACTAGCGGCTACGAGCAGTACTTC,TRBD2,TRBJ2-7,-,TRBV5-5
CASSSGTSTYNEQFF,TGTGCCAGCAGCTCCGGGACTAGCACCTACAATGAGCAGTTCTTC,TRBD2,TRBJ2-1,-,TRBV3-1/TRBV3-2
CASSYRRVTEAFF,TGTGCCAGCAGTTACCGCAGGGTCACTGAAGCTTTCTTT,-,TRBJ1-1,-,TRBV6-5
CASSPAGDPRETQYF,TGCGCCAGCAGCCCCGCTGGGGACCCCCGGGAGACCCAGTACTTC,-,TRBJ2-5,few,TRBV4-1
CASSPNIFEKLFF,TGTGCCAGCAGTCCAAATATATTTGAAAAACTGTTTTTT,-,TRBJ1-4,-,TRBV27
CASSHRGAPGYEQYF,TGTGCCAGCAGCCACCGGGGCGCTCCGGGATACGAGCAGTACTTC,-,TRBJ2-7,-,TRBV7-2
CASSESPDTQYF,TGCGCCAGCAGTGAGTCACCAGATACGCAGTATTTT,-,TRBJ2-3,-,TRBV10-2
CASSPRAGNTEAFF,TGTGCCAGCAGCCCGAGAGCAGGGAACACTGAAGCTTTCTTT,-,TRBJ1-1,-,TRBV7-2
CASSIGSGQRYEQYF,TGTGCCAGTAGTATAGGGTCCGGACAGCGATACGAGCAGTACTTC,-,TRBJ2-7,-,TRBV19
CASSITGGGQPQHF,TGTGCCAGCAGCATCACAGGGGGGGGGCAGCCCCAGCATTTT,TRBD1,TRBJ1-5,-,TRBV9
CASTSGVRSYEQYF,TGTGCCAGCACCTCGGGGGTTCGCTCCTACGAGCAGTACTTC,-,TRBJ2-7,few,TRBV28
CASSALEGQGNYGYTF,TGTGCCAGCAGCGCCTTGGAGGGACAGGGAAACTATGGCTACACCTTC,TRBD1,TRBJ1-2,once,TRBV9
CSAQSNNEQFF,TGCAGTGCGCAGAGCAACAATGAGCAGTTCTTC,-,TRBJ2-1,-,TRBV20-1